Listed below are T cell receptor beta chains from one sample, sequenced in a study of cytotoxic CD8 clonotypes in ibrutinib-treated CLL. The data were produced by immunoSEQ multiplex PCR, yet TCRdb's version contains in-frame clones alone and is incomplete. The top ten hold about 5.7% of the sample, which has 270,000 or so clones, roughly three quarters seen once. The sequenced sample was PBMCs, obtained at disease progression, from a patient treated with ibrutinib. The receptors derive from a human donor with chronic lymphocytic leukemia. The CDR3 runs from the conserved cysteine through the conserved F or W. Each record gives: J gene, V gene, CDR3 protein.

TRBJ2-7 | TRBV7-8 | CASSPNLNYEQYF
TRBJ1-5 | TRBV19 | CASWTGSHSNQPQHF
TRBJ2-5 | TRBV6-5 | CASRRGQGETQYF
TRBJ1-5 | TRBV4-1 | CASSPGVSNQPQHF
TRBJ2-4 | TRBV28 | CASSPGRTSDPYF
TRBJ2-7 | TRBV29-1 | CSVEGGQAYEQYF
TRBJ2-5 | TRBV2 | CASKRPYGTEKETQYF
TRBJ1-1 | TRBV20-1 | CRIDVLAGAFF
TRBJ2-1 | TRBV11-3 | CASSRQGNYNEQFF
TRBJ1-1 | TRBV18 | CASSPSTGAPLTEAFF
TRBJ2-5 | TRBV18 | CASSSTSTQYF
TRBJ2-1 | TRBV5-6 | CASSFGTGGYNEQFF
TRBJ2-7 | TRBV7-8 | CASSPLQASYEQYF
TRBJ2-1 | TRBV29-1 | CSVERVASSSYNEQFF
TRBJ2-7 | TRBV27 | CASSIGTPRTYEQYF
TRBJ2-1 | TRBV4-1 | CASSQVSGRGANEQFF
TRBJ2-7 | TRBV19 | CASSMVSGVSSYEQYF
TRBJ2-1 | TRBV15 | CATSRDSGLRLSFEQFF
TRBJ1-1 | TRBV10-1 | CASSEQVNTEAFF
TRBJ2-7 | TRBV28 | CASSLSARVLYEQYF
TRBJ1-2 | TRBV2 | CASPGQNYGYTF
TRBJ2-3 | TRBV28 | CASSSRQGSDTQYF
TRBJ1-2 | TRBV5-4 | CASSLKGGYGYTF
TRBJ2-3 | TRBV5-4 | CASSSHRDTQYF
TRBJ2-7 | TRBV9 | CASSPPRGTGTSYEQYF
TRBJ2-1 | TRBV7-9 | CASSLAGGRTAYNEQFF